One and the same sample provided the 15 T cell receptor beta chains below, sequenced in a study of cytomegalovirus exposure and HLA in healthy donors. The PCR used 60 Vbeta and 13 Jbeta primers. Sequencing used immunoSEQ multiplex PCR; TCRdb keeps in-frame clones, though not all of them. This sample yields 120,000 or so clones, of which roughly 80% are seen a single time; around 2.7% belongs to the top ten. The sample consisted of PBMCs. Every receptor here comes from a woman aged 40 to 49 in good health and CMV-seropositive.

In its sample, this clone was seen once. The chain joins TRBV2 to TRBJ1-2; no definite D call. Germline lookup yields CDR1 SNHLY and CDR2 FYNNEI. The CDR3 contains 12 residues. Trimming removed 7 bases at V and 7 bases at J, with 13 bases between. In DNA form, the CDR3 reads TGTGCCAGCACCGTAAATCAGGTTGGCTACACCTTC. Translated: CASTVNQVGYTF.

CDR3 protein: CASSGGGLNGNEKLFF. The CDR3 DNA follows: TGCGCCAGCAGCGGGGGGGGACTCAATGGTAATGAAAAACTGTTTTTT. The gene calls are TRBV5-1 and TRBJ1-4, with D possibly TRBD1 on 5 matching bases. The V gene lost 4 bases and the J gene lost 4 bases, with 17 bases spanning the gap. Germline lookup yields CDR1 SGHRS and CDR2 YFSETQ. The CDR3 sequence is 16 residues long.

The V gene is TRBV5-1, the J gene TRBJ2-3; D perhaps matches TRBD2 (5 bases). The V gene's germline CDR1 is SGHRS and CDR2 YFSETQ. The germline V and J ends were trimmed by 0 bases and 1 base, with 9 bases remaining between them. The CDR3 is 15 residues long. CDR3 nucleotides: TGCGCCAGCAGCTTGGCCCCCGGGGGCACAGATACGCAGTATTTT. It specifies CASSLAPGGTDTQYF.

This clone has only one observation. The chain joins TRBV11-3 to TRBJ2-3; TRBD2 aligns across 10 bases. From germline, CDR1 is SGHNT and CDR2 YENEEA. Trimming cost V 1 base and J 5 bases; bases outside gene matches: 6. CDR3 size: 16 residues. The CDR3 DNA sequence: TGTGCCAGCAGCTTAGGGGCCAGACTAGCGGGAGATACGCAGTATTTT. Protein: CASSLGARLAGDTQYF.

The chain combines TRBV19 with TRBJ1-5; tentative D call: TRBD1 (6 bases). V lost 5 bases and J lost 3, with 17 bases in between. Germline CDR1 reads LNHDA; CDR2 reads SQIVND (reference sequence). The CDR3 spans 16 residues. CDR3: CASSPVGRGDNQPQHF. Here the CDR3 DNA reads TGTGCCAGTAGTCCTGTGGGCAGGGGCGACAATCAGCCCCAGCATTTT.

There are a few counts of this clone. The genes are TRBV9 and TRBJ2-7, with TRBD1 as a possible D gene (6 bases). CDR1 and CDR2 from the germline V gene are SGDLS and YYNGEE. The CDR3 contains 15 residues. Trimming removed 3 bases at V and 2 bases at J, with 15 bases between. This chain's CDR3 is CASSAKGDGTYEQYF. In nucleotides, the CDR3 is TGTGCCAGCAGCGCCAAGGGGGACGGGACCTACGAGCAGTACTTC.

The J gene is TRBJ1-3, the V gene TRBV10-3; D might be TRBD1 (5 bases). CDR3 length: 14 amino acids. CDR1 ENHRY and CDR2 SYGVKD come from the germline V gene. Trimming stripped 3 bases from V and 0 bases from J, with 6 bases between. CDR3 amino acids: CAISEQVSGNTIYF. The CDR3 region has the DNA TGTGCCATCAGTGAACAGGTCTCTGGAAACACCATATATTTT.

J is TRBJ2-4 and V is TRBV4-3, with TRBD2 matching over 7 bases. The CDR3 consists of 13 residues. CDR1 and CDR2 from the germline V gene are LGHNA and YSLEER. J gave up 15 bases and V 0 bases, and 8 bases lay outside the gene matches. CDR3 nucleotide sequence: TGCGCCAGCAGCCAAGACCGGGAGGCCCCCGCGTACTTC. It codes for CASSQDREAPAYF.

CDR3 nucleotide sequence: TGCGCCAGCAGGGAGAGCTCTGGAAACACCATATATTTT. Translating gives CASRESSGNTIYF. The rearrangement links TRBV5-1 to TRBJ1-3; D gene uncertain. Germline V lookup: CDR1 SGHRS, CDR2 YFSETQ. Trimming shortened V by 5 bases and J by 0 bases, and 6 bases separated the two germline ends. This CDR3 has 13 amino acids.

V usage is TRBV5-1 and J usage is TRBJ2-1, with 8 bases fitting TRBD2. This CDR3 spans 16 amino acids. Trimming took 5 bases from V and 0 from J; bases not matched to a gene: 7. CDR1 is SGHRS and CDR2 is YFSETQ in the germline V gene. The DNA for the CDR3 is TGCGCCAGCAGAGAGGGCGGGGGGAGCTCCTACAATGAGCAGTTCTTC. Its protein is CASREGGGSSYNEQFF. Complete variable domain (other parts from reference TRBV5-1 and TRBJ2-1): KAGVTQTPRYLIKTRGQQVTLSCSPISGHRSVSWYQQTPGQGLQFLFEYFSETQRNKGNFPGRFSGRQFSNSRSEMNVSTLELGDSALYLCASREGGGSSYNEQFFGPGTRLTVL.

This clone was seen once. V is TRBV5-6 and J is TRBJ1-1; possibly TRBD1 for D (6 bases). The CDR3 contains 14 residues. Trimming cost V 4 bases and J 7 bases, with 17 bases left between them. CDR1 is SGHDT and CDR2 is YYEEEE in the germline V gene. The CDR3 protein is CASSGWGGAHEAFF. DNA for the CDR3: TGTGCCAGCAGCGGGTGGGGGGGGGCACATGAAGCTTTCTTT.

V is TRBV5-1 and J is TRBJ1-2; unclear D gene. Germline V lookup: CDR1 SGHRS, CDR2 YFSETQ. Trimming removed 3 bases from V and 2 bases from J, with 8 bases in between. The CDR3 contains 13 residues. CDR3 protein: CASSYYRNYGYTF. The CDR3 DNA follows: TGCGCCAGCAGCTATTACAGAAACTATGGCTACACCTTC.

The CDR3 sequence: CASSPEGQGQETQYF. The CDR3 DNA sequence: TGCGCCAGCAGCCCGGAGGGACAGGGGCAAGAGACCCAGTACTTC. The chain employs TRBV5-1 and TRBJ2-5; 10 bases match TRBD1. The V gene end was trimmed by 4 bases and the J gene end by 2 bases; junction bases not matched to a gene: 5. The germline gives CDR1 SGHRS, CDR2 YFSETQ. This CDR3 region has 15 residues.

The chain recombines TRBV7-2 with TRBJ2-3; 9 bases match TRBD2. The length of the CDR3 is 14 residues. V shed 5 bases, J shed 4 bases, and the junction held 4 bases outside the gene matches. CDR1 and CDR2 from the germline V gene are SGHTA and FQGNSA. In DNA, the CDR3 is TGTGCCAGCAGCCTCGGACTAGCGTCAGATACGCAGTATTTT. It specifies CASSLGLASDTQYF. Full variable domain (rest looked up from reference TRBV7-2 and TRBJ2-3): GAGVSQSPSNKVTEKGKDVELRCDPISGHTALYWYRQSLGQGLEFLIYFQGNSAPDKSGLPSDRFSAERTGGSVSTLTIQRTQQEDSAVYLCASSLGLASDTQYFGPGTRLTVL.

The V call is TRBV14, the J call TRBJ2-7; a weak D match, TRBD2 (6 bases). The CDR3 runs 15 residues. CDR1 and CDR2 from the germline V gene are SGHDN and FVKESK. Trimming removed 2 bases from V and 2 bases from J, with 13 bases in between. Here the CDR3 DNA reads TGTGCCAGCAGCCAAAAGTCGAGCGGGCCCTACGAGCAGTACTTC. Its protein is CASSQKSSGPYEQYF.